This is a list of T cell receptor beta chains from one sample in a study of technical replicates of blood from a handful of donors. Repertoires were generated with immunoSEQ multiplex PCR, while TCRdb's copy carries only in-frame clones and drops some. The data hold 12,000 or so clones, with 90% to 95% observed a single time. Sequenced sample: PBMCs. The receptors originated from a human donor in good health. Each CDR3 is given with its conserved first and last residue. Not all rows give a size; the values are once, few, many and, for expanded clones, a class.

clone_size: -
v_call: TRBV5-1
j_call: TRBJ2-2
cdr3_aa: CASSRGQGAYTGELFF

clone_size: -
v_call: TRBV5-1
j_call: TRBJ2-2
cdr3_aa: CASSGTSGGTGELFF

clone_size: -
v_call: TRBV11-2
j_call: TRBJ1-4
cdr3_aa: CASSFLEDEKLFF

clone_size: -
v_call: TRBV2
j_call: TRBJ1-1
cdr3_aa: CASSRDTGEAFF

clone_size: -
v_call: TRBV11-2
j_call: TRBJ2-1
cdr3_aa: CASSLALFNEQFF

clone_size: once
v_call: TRBV27
j_call: TRBJ2-1
cdr3_aa: CASSPGTSGSNEQFF

clone_size: -
v_call: TRBV30
j_call: TRBJ2-2
cdr3_aa: CAWSSGLAAGELFF

clone_size: once
v_call: TRBV13
j_call: TRBJ2-7
cdr3_aa: CASSPGRRYEQYF

clone_size: -
v_call: TRBV2
j_call: TRBJ2-5
cdr3_aa: CASSDRVNGETQYF

clone_size: once
v_call: TRBV29-1
j_call: TRBJ1-2
cdr3_aa: CSVVEGASGYTF

clone_size: -
v_call: TRBV9
j_call: TRBJ2-1
cdr3_aa: CASSAGGTGALSYNEQFF

clone_size: -
v_call: TRBV30
j_call: TRBJ2-7
cdr3_aa: CAWSDSPYSYEQYF

clone_size: -
v_call: TRBV5-1
j_call: TRBJ2-3
cdr3_aa: CASSPVTGSTDTQYF

clone_size: few
v_call: TRBV2
j_call: TRBJ1-2
cdr3_aa: CASIQGAIYGYTF

clone_size: once
v_call: TRBV9
j_call: TRBJ2-1
cdr3_aa: CASSPWTGYNEQFF

clone_size: -
v_call: TRBV27
j_call: TRBJ2-5
cdr3_aa: CASSGMGLETQYF

clone_size: few
v_call: TRBV30
j_call: TRBJ1-1
cdr3_aa: CAWSLTGNTEAFF

clone_size: few
v_call: TRBV5-1
j_call: TRBJ2-1
cdr3_aa: CASTPTGGHNEQFF

clone_size: -
v_call: TRBV7-9
j_call: TRBJ2-7
cdr3_aa: CASSLVAGERPYEQYF

clone_size: -
v_call: TRBV5-1
j_call: TRBJ2-1
cdr3_aa: CASSLEGLSHYNEQFF

clone_size: -
v_call: TRBV25-1
j_call: TRBJ2-7
cdr3_aa: CASSAGQGTDEQYF

clone_size: -
v_call: TRBV30
j_call: TRBJ1-2
cdr3_aa: CAWSVPQAYGYTF

clone_size: -
v_call: TRBV5-1
j_call: TRBJ2-7
cdr3_aa: CASSLGGGGYEQYF

clone_size: -
v_call: TRBV6-6
j_call: TRBJ2-3
cdr3_aa: CASSYSMRGDTQYF

clone_size: -
v_call: TRBV18
j_call: TRBJ1-1
cdr3_aa: CASSPGVGRANTEAFF

clone_size: -
v_call: TRBV4-1
j_call: TRBJ2-4
cdr3_aa: CASSQESLAGERGVQYF

clone_size: -
v_call: TRBV7-2
j_call: TRBJ2-7
cdr3_aa: CASSLRVGASGEQYF

clone_size: -
v_call: TRBV5-1
j_call: TRBJ2-2
cdr3_aa: CASSLIAGNTGELFF

clone_size: -
v_call: TRBV9
j_call: TRBJ2-1
cdr3_aa: CASSVEPLGLAGVSIYNEQFF

clone_size: -
v_call: TRBV9
j_call: TRBJ2-7
cdr3_aa: CASSVGGGSFFYEQYF

clone_size: -
v_call: TRBV4-1
j_call: TRBJ2-7
cdr3_aa: CASSHLAGGAYEQYF